This TCR beta chain was documented in a study of Graves' ophthalmopathy and Graves' hyperthyroidism. General study points: The model forecast ophthalmopathy progression, reaching 60% to 71% sensitivity and approximately 72% specificity.

The authors amplified TCR beta CDR3 regions from RNA transcripts. Second-round multiplex PCR came after a first-round RT-PCR that employed HTBI primers. MiXCR, applied by TCRdb to the multiplex PCR reads, yields one record per CDR3 protein. In the table there are about 1.2 million distinct CDR3 sequences, about 35% of which are singletons. V was pared by 7 bases and J by 4 bases, with 8 bases between. The germline V gene has CDR1 MNHEY and CDR2 SVGAGI. The CDR3 has 11 residues. This clonotype was seen at least ten times. The antigen remains unidentified. The chain links TRBV6-5 to TRBJ2-7; a possible D gene is TRBD2 (6 bases). The sample consisted of peripheral blood or thyroid tissue (not recorded which). This receptor was taken from an adult man with Graves' hyperthyroidism. The DNA for the CDR3 is TGTGCCAGCATGCGGGATTACGAGCAGTACTTC. Translated: CASMRDYEQYF.